This TCR beta chain was observed in a study of T cells after yellow fever vaccination. TCRdb used MiXCR to reprocess the 5' RACE reads, holding one entry per CDR3 protein. The top ten hold roughly 18% of the sample, which has around 400,000 distinct CDR3 sequences, roughly 11% seen once. The CDR3 totals 13 residues. V dropped 10 bases and J dropped 0 bases, with 11 bases sitting between them. Germline V CDR1 and CDR2: SNHLY, FYNNEI. Material: PBMCs, obtained on the day of the first yellow fever vaccination. This sequence was found in a man in his late teens or twenties who received the YFV17D yellow fever vaccine. The J gene is TRBJ2-3, the V gene TRBV2; D is perhaps TRBD2 (5 bases). The CDR3 is CAIWTLSTDTQYF. CDR3 bases: TGTGCCATCTGGACTCTTAGCACAGATACGCAGTATTTT. Based on the CDR3 plus reference TRBV2 and TRBJ2-3, the full variable domain is EPEVTQTPSHQVTQMGQEVILRCVPISNHLYFYWYRQILGQKVEFLVSFYNNEISEKSEIFDDQFSVERPDGSNFTLKIRSTKLEDSAMYFCAIWTLSTDTQYFGPGTRLTVL.